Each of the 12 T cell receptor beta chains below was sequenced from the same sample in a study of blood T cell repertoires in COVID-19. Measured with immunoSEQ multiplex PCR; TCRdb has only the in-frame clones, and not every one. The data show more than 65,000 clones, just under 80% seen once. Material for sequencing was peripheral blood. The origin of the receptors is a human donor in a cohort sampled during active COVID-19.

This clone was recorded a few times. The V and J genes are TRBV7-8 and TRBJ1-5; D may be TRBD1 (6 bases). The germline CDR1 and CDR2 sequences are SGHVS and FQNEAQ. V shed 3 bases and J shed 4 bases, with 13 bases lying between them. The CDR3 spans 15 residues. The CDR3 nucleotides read TGTGCCAGCAGCTTCCAGGACAGTTTTAATCAGCCCCAGCATTTT. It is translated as CASSFQDSFNQPQHF.

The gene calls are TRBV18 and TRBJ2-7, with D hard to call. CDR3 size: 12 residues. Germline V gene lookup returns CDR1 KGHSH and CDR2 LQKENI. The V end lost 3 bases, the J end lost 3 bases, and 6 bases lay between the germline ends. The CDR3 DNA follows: TGTGCCAGCTCACCTCCGGGCTACGAGCAGTACTTC. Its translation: CASSPPGYEQYF.

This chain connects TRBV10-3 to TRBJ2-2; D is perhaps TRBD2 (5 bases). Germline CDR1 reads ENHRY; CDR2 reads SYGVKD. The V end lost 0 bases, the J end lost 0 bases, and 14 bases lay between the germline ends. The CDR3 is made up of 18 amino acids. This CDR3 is CAISESIVGETNTGELFF. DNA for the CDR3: TGTGCCATCAGTGAGTCGATCGTTGGGGAGACGAACACCGGGGAGCTGTTTTTT.

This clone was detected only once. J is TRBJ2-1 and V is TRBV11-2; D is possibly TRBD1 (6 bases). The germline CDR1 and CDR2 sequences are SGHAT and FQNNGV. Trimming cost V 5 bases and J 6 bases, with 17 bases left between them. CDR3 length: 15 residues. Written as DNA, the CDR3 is TGTGCCAGCAGCCTCAGGGGTCGGGTGGTCAATGAGCAGTTCTTC. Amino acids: CASSLRGRVVNEQFF.

CDR3 residues: CASSDGQGATDTQYF. For the CDR3, the DNA is TGCGCCAGCAGTGATGGGCAGGGGGCTACAGATACGCAGTATTTT. This chain uses TRBV10-1 with TRBJ2-3, with TRBD1 matching over 8 bases. Unmatched junction bases numbered 5, after V lost 3 bases and J lost 3 bases. Germline CDR1 reads WNHNN; CDR2 reads SYGVQD (reference sequence). CDR3 length: 15 amino acids.

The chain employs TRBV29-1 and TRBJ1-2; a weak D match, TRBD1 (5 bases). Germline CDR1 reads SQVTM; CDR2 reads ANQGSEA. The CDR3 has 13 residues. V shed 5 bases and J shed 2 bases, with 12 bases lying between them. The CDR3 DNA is TGCAGCGTTCAGGAGGGACCCAACTATGGCTACACCTTC. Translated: CSVQEGPNYGYTF.

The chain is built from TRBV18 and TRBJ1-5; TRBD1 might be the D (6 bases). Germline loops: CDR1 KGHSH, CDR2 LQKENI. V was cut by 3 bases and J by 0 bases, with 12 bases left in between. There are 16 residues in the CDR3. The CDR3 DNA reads TGTGCCAGCTCACCTGGGACACCCGATAGCAATCAGCCCCAGCATTTT. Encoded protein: CASSPGTPDSNQPQHF.

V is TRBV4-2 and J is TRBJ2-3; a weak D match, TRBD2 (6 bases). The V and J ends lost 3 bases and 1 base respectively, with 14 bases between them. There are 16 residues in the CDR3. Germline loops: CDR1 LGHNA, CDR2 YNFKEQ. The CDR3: CASSQLQGGGTDTQYF. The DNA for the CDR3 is TGTGCCAGCAGCCAGCTTCAAGGCGGGGGCACAGATACGCAGTATTTT.

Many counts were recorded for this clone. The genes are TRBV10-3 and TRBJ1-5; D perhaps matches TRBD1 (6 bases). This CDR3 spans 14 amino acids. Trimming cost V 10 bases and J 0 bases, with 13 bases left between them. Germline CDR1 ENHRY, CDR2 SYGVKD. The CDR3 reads CATVQGLSNQPQHF. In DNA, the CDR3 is TGTGCCACCGTACAGGGCCTTAGCAATCAGCCCCAGCATTTT.

DNA of the CDR3: TGTGCCAGCAGTTACGGGCGGGATAGCACAGATACGCAGTATTTT. Translated, it gives CASSYGRDSTDTQYF. The V gene is TRBV6-5, the J gene TRBJ2-3; possible D gene TRBD2, 6 bases. Looked up from germline, CDR1 is MNHEY and CDR2 is SVGAGI. The V and J ends lost 2 bases and 0 bases respectively, with 9 bases between them. The CDR3 runs 15 residues.

The CDR3 reads CASSGPGYEKLFF. DNA for the CDR3: TGTGCCAGCAGCGGTCCAGGGTATGAAAAACTGTTTTTT. This chain connects TRBV5-4 to TRBJ1-4; TRBD1 is a possible D gene (5 bases). Deletions cut 4 bases from V and 6 bases from J, with 10 bases between. The CDR3 consists of 13 residues. The germline CDR1 and CDR2 sequences are SGHNT and YYREEE (reference sequence).

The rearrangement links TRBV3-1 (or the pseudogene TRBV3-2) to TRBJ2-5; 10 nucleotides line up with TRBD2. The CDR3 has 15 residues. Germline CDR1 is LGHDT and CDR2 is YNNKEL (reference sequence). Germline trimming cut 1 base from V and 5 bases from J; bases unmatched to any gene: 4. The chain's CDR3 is CASSQASGGGETQYF. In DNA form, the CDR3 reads TGTGCCAGCAGCCAAGCTAGCGGGGGAGGGGAGACCCAGTACTTC.